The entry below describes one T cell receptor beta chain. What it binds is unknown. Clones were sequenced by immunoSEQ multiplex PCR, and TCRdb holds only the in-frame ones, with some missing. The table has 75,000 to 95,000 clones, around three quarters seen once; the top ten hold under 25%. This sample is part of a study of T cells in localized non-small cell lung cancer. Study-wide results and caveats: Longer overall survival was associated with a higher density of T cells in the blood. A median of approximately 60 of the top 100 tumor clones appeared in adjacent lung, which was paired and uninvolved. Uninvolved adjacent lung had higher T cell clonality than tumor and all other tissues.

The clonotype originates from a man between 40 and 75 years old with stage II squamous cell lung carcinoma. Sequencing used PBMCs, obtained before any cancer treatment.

The CDR3 here is CASSQGVGDYEQYF. Here the CDR3 DNA reads TGTGCCAGCAGCCAGGGGGTGGGGGATTACGAGCAGTACTTC. This sequence joins TRBV7-6 and TRBJ2-7, with 7 bases that match TRBD1. The CDR3 totals 14 residues. V was pared by 5 bases and J by 4 bases, with 8 bases of the junction left unmatched. Germline V gene lookup returns CDR1 SGHVS and CDR2 FNYEAQ. Supplemented by reference TRBV7-6 and TRBJ2-7, the full variable domain reads GAGVSQSPRYKVTKRGQDVALRCDPISGHVSLYWYRQALGQGPEFLTYFNYEAQQDKSGLPNDRFSAERPEGSISTLTIQRTEQRDSAMYRCASSQGVGDYEQYFGPGTRLTVT.